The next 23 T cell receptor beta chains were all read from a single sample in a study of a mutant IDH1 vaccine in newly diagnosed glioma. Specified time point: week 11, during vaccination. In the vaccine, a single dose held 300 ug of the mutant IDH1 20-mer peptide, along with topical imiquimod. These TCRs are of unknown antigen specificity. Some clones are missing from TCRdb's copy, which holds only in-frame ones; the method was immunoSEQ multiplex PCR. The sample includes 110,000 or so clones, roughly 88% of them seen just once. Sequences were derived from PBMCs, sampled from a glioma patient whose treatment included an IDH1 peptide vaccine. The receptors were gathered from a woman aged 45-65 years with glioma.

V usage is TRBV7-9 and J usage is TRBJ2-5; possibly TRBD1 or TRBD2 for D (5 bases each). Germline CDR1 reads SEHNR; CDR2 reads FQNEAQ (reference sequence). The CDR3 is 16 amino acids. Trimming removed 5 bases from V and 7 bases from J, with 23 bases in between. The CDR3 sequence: CASSPTQSAGGGTQYF. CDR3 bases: TGTGCCAGCAGCCCGACCCAAAGCGCGGGTGGGGGGACCCAGTACTTC. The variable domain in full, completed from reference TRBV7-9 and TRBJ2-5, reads DTGVSQNPRHKITKRGQNVTFRCDPISEHNRLYWYRQTLGQGPEFLTYFQNEAQLEKSRLLSDRFSAERPKGSFSTLEIQRTEQGDSAMYLCASSPTQSAGGGTQYFGPGTRLLVL.

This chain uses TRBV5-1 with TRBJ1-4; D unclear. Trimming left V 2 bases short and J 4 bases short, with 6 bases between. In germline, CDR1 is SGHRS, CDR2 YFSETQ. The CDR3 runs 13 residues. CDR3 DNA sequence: TGCGCCAGCAGCTTAAACAGTAATGAAAAACTGTTTTTT. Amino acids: CASSLNSNEKLFF.

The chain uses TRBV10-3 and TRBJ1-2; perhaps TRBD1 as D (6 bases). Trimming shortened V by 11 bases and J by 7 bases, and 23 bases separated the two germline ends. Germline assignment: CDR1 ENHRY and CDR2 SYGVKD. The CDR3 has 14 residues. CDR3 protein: CAAHSTDSPPGYTF. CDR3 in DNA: TGTGCCGCCCACTCGACGGACAGTCCTCCTGGCTACACCTTC.

The chain's CDR3 is CASSLALFQGGNTIYF. The CDR3 DNA follows: TGTGCCAGCAGCTTAGCGTTGTTCCAGGGGGGAAACACCATATATTTT. The J gene is TRBJ1-3, the V gene TRBV7-2, with D perhaps matching TRBD1 (6 bases). V lost 0 bases, J lost 4 bases, and 13 bases lay in between. This CDR3 contains 16 residues. Germline V CDR1 and CDR2: SGHTA, FQGNSA.

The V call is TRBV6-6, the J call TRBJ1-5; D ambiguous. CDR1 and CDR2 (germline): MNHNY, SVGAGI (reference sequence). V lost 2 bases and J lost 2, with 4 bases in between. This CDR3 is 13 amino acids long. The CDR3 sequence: CASSYTRNQPQHF. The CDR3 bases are TGTGCCAGCAGTTACACGCGCAATCAGCCCCAGCATTTT.

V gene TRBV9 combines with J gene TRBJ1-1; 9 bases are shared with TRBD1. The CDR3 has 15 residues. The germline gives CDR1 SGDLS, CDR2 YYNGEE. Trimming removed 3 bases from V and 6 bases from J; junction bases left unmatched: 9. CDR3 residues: CASSAQGAGISEAFF. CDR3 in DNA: TGTGCCAGCAGCGCACAGGGGGCCGGGATCTCTGAAGCTTTCTTT.

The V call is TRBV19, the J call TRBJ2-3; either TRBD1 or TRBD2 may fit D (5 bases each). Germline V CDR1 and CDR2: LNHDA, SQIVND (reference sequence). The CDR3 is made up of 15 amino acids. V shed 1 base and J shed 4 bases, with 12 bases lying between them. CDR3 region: CASSIGQLGADTQYF. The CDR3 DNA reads TGTGCCAGTAGTATAGGGCAGTTGGGGGCAGATACGCAGTATTTT.

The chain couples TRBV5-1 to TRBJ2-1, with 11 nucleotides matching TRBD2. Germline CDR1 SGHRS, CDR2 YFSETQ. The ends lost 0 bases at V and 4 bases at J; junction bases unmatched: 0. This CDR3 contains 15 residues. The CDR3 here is CASSLGTSGYNEQFF. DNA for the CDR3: TGCGCCAGCAGCTTGGGGACTAGCGGGTACAATGAGCAGTTCTTC.

The CDR3 DNA reads TGTGCCAGCACCACAGGGGGCGTTCAGCCCCAGCATTTT. Protein product: CASTTGGVQPQHF. The chain employs TRBV6-6 and TRBJ1-5; 9 bases align to TRBD1. CDR1 and CDR2 (germline): MNHNY, SVGAGI (reference sequence). CDR3 length: 13 residues. The V segment lost 7 bases and the J segment 6 bases; nucleotides outside the gene matches: 4.

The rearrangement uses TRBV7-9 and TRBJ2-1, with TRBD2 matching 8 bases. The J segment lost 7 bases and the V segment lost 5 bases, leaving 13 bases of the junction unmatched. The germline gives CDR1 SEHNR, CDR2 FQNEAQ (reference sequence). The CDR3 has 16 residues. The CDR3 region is CASSPRGSGRGNEQFF. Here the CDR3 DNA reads TGTGCCAGCAGCCCCCGGGGGAGCGGGAGAGGGAATGAGCAGTTCTTC.

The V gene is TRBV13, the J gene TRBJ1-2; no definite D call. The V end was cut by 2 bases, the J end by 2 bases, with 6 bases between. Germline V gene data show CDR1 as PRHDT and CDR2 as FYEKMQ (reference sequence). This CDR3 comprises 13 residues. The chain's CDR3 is CASSLRGNYGYTF. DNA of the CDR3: TGTGCCAGCAGCTTAAGAGGAAACTATGGCTACACCTTC.

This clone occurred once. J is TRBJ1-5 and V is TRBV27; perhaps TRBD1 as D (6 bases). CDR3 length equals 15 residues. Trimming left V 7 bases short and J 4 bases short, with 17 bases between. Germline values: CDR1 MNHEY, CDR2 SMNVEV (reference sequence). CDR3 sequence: CASKFRGGRNQPQHF. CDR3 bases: TGTGCCAGCAAGTTTAGGGGGGGGAGGAATCAGCCCCAGCATTTT.

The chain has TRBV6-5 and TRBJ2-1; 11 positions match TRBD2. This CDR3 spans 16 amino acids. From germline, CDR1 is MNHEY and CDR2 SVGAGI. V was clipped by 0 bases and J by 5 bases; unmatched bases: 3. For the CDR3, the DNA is TGTGCCAGCAGTTACTCCGGGACTAGCGGAAACAATGAGCAGTTCTTC. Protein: CASSYSGTSGNNEQFF.

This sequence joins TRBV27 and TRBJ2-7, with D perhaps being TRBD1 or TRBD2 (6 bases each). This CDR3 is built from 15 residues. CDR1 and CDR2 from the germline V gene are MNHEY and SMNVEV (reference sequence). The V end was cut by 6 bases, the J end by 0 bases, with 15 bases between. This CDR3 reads CASRAQGGGSYEQYF. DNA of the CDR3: TGTGCCAGCAGGGCACAGGGAGGCGGCTCCTACGAGCAGTACTTC.

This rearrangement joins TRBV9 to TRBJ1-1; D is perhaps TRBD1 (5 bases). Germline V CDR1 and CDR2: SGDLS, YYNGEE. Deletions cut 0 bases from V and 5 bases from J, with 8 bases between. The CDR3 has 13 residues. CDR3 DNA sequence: TGTGCCAGCAGCGTAGGTCCAGGGACTGAAGCTTTCTTT. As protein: CASSVGPGTEAFF.

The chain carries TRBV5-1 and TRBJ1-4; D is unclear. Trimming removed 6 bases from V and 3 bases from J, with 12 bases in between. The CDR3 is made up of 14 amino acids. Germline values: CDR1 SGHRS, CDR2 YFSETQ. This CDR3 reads CASTLGSANEKLFF. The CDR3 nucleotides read TGCGCCAGCACCCTGGGTAGCGCTAATGAAAAACTGTTTTTT.

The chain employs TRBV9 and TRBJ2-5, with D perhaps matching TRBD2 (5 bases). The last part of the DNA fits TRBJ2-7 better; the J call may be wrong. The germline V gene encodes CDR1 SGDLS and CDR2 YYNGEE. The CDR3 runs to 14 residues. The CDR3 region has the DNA TGTGCCAGCAGCGTAGGGCCAGCGGACTACGAGCAGTACTTC. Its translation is CASSVGPADYEQYF.

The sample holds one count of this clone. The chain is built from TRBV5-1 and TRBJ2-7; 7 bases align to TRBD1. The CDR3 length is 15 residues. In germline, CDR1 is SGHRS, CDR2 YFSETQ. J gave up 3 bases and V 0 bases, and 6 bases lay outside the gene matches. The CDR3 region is CASSLARDSIYEQYF. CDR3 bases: TGCGCCAGCAGCTTGGCCCGGGACAGCATCTACGAGCAGTACTTC.

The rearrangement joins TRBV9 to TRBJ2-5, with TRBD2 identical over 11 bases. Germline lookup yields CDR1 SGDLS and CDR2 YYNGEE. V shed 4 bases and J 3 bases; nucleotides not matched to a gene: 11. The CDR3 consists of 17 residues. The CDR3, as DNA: TGTGCCAGCAGCCTCTCAATAGCGGGAGGGTATGAAGAGACCCAGTACTTC. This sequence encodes CASSLSIAGGYEETQYF.

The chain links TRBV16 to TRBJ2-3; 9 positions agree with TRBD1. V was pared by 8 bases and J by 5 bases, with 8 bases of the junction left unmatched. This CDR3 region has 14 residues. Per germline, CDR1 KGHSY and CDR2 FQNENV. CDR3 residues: CASGYRGQKDTQYF. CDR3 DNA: TGTGCCAGCGGTTACAGGGGGCAGAAAGATACGCAGTATTTT. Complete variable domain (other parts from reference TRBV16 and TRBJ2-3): GEEVAQTPKHLVRGEGQKAKLYCAPIKGHSYVFWYQQVLKNEFKFLISFQNENVFDETGMPKERFSAKCLPNSPCSLEIQATKLEDSAVYFCASGYRGQKDTQYFGPGTRLTVL.

CDR3 nucleotide sequence: TGTGCCAGCAGCCTAGGGGTCAGTTCCGGGGAGCCCCAGCATTTT. Its protein product is CASSLGVSSGEPQHF. The gene calls are TRBV9 and TRBJ1-5; D possibly corresponds to TRBD1 (5 bases). The V and J ends lost 4 bases and 8 bases respectively, with 19 bases between them. The CDR3 is 15 amino acids. Germline assignment: CDR1 SGDLS and CDR2 YYNGEE.

CDR3 coding DNA: TGTGCCAGTAGTAACCGGGGCTATGGCTACACCTTC. This encodes CASSNRGYGYTF. The V and J genes are TRBV19 and TRBJ1-2; D unresolved. CDR3 length: 12 residues. In germline, CDR1 is LNHDA, CDR2 SQIVND (reference sequence). The V end lost 4 bases, the J end lost 4 bases, and 7 bases lay between the germline ends.

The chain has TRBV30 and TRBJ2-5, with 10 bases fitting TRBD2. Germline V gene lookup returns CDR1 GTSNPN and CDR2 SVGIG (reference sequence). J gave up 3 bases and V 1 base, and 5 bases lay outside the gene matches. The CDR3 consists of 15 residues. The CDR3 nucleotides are TGTGCCTGGAGTGCAGGACTAGCGGATAAAGAGACCCAGTACTTC. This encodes CAWSAGLADKETQYF.